Below are 3 T cell receptor beta chains sequenced from a single sample in a study of cytomegalovirus exposure and HLA in healthy donors. Some clones are missing from TCRdb's copy, which holds only in-frame ones; the method was immunoSEQ multiplex PCR. The data contain approximately 200,000 clones, 88% of them singletons. The sequencing input was PBMCs. These TCRs come from a woman aged 18-29 years in good health and CMV-seronegative.

This chain joins TRBV6-6 and TRBJ2-1; D might be TRBD1 (6 bases). Germline CDR1 is MNHNY and CDR2 is SVGAGI (reference sequence). Trimming removed 5 bases from V and 10 bases from J, with 12 bases in between. The CDR3 extends over 12 amino acids. CDR3 bases: TGTGCCAGCAGTACAGGGCCTGGGGAGCAGTTCTTC. Translating gives CASSTGPGEQFF.

The V and J genes are TRBV6-4 and TRBJ2-3; D is unclear. Between the trimmed V and J ends, which lost 0 bases and 2 bases, there was a span of 6 bases. The CDR3 contains 14 residues. The germline gives CDR1 MRHNA, CDR2 SNTAGT. CDR3 in amino acids: CASSDSYSTDTQYF. DNA of the CDR3: TGTGCCAGCAGTGACTCATACTCCACAGATACGCAGTATTTT.

The chain is built from TRBV5-6 and TRBJ2-1; 8 bases match TRBD2. CDR1 SGHDT and CDR2 YYEEEE come from the germline V gene. This CDR3 has 15 residues. J was trimmed by 4 bases and V by 4 bases; bases with no gene match: 7. The CDR3 nucleotides read TGTGCCAGCAGCCTGACGGGCGGGGGGTACAATGAGCAGTTCTTC. This gives the protein CASSLTGGGYNEQFF.